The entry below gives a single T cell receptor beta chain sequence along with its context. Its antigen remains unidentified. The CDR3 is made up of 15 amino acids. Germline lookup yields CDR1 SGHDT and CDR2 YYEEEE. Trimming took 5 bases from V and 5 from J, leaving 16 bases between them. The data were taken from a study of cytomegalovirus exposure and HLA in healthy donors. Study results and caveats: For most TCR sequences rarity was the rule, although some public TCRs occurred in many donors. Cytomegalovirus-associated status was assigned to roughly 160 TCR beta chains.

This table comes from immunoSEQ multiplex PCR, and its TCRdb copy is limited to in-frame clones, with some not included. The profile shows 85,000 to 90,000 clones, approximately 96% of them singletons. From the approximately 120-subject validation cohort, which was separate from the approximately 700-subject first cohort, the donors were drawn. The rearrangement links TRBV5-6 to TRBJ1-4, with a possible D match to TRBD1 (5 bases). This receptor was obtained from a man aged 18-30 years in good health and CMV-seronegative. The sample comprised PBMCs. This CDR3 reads CASSPRQSWNEKLFF. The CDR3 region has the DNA TGTGCCAGCAGTCCCCGACAGTCTTGGAATGAAAAACTGTTTTTT.